A single sample gave rise to the 14 T cell receptor beta chains below, sequenced in a study of read filtering for tumor transcriptome and immune sequencing. This library used roughly 370 ng RNA and molecular barcoded adaptors spanning alpha/delta and beta/gamma chains. TCRdb redid the calling of the reads with MiXCR, one entry per CDR3 protein. The data hold approximately 62,000 distinct CDR3 sequences, with approximately 19% observed a single time. The sequencing sample was made of a population of CD138-negative cells sorted from bone marrow. These receptors originate from a donor aged 40 or over with multiple myeloma.

The sample holds many counts of this clonotype. The genes are TRBV3-1 and TRBJ2-5; D is undetermined. V gave up 4 bases and J gave up 3 bases, with 12 bases separating them. In germline, CDR1 is LGHDT, CDR2 YNNKEL (reference sequence). This CDR3 is 14 amino acids long. CDR3 DNA sequence: TGTGCCAGCAGCCCCTCGGGCCGAGAAGAGACCCAGTACTTC. Its protein is CASSPSGREETQYF.

This clonotype was detected ten times or more. V and J are TRBV28 and TRBJ2-3, with TRBD1 as a possible D gene (5 bases). CDR3 length: 15 amino acids. Trimming stripped 4 bases from V and 2 bases from J, with 13 bases between. Germline CDR1 MDHEN, CDR2 SYDVKM. In DNA form, the CDR3 reads TGTGCCAGCAGTTACGTCCAGGGTAACACAGATACGCAGTATTTT. Encoded protein: CASSYVQGNTDTQYF.

This clonotype was seen at least ten times. The rearrangement joins TRBV11-1 to TRBJ2-7; TRBD1 matches 10 bases. Germline loops: CDR1 SGHAT, CDR2 FQDESV (reference sequence). This CDR3 is 15 amino acids long. Germline trimming cut 7 bases from V and 2 bases from J; bases unmatched to any gene: 8. CDR3 sequence: CASTSTGTGAYEQYF. The CDR3 nucleotides read TGTGCCAGCACCTCCACCGGGACAGGGGCCTACGAGCAGTACTTC.

This clonotype was found many times. The genes are TRBV29-1 and TRBJ2-5; D might be TRBD1 (5 bases). CDR3 length: 12 amino acids. Per the germline V gene, CDR1 is SQVTM and CDR2 is ANQGSEA. V lost 6 bases to trimming and J lost 5 bases, with 13 bases between them. CDR3 loop: CSVGLGKETQYF. The CDR3 coding sequence is TGCAGCGTGGGGCTAGGAAAGGAGACCCAGTACTTC.

The chain employs TRBV5-4 and TRBJ2-3, with 9 bases matching TRBD1. Per germline, CDR1 SGHNT and CDR2 YYREEE (reference sequence). Germline trimming cut 4 bases from V and 3 bases from J; bases unmatched to any gene: 6. This CDR3 comprises 15 residues. The CDR3 sequence: CASSGGQGWTDTQYF. The CDR3 region has the DNA TGTGCCAGCAGCGGGGGACAGGGATGGACAGATACGCAGTATTTT.

This clonotype was detected many times. The V and J genes are TRBV9 and TRBJ1-1; D possibly corresponds to TRBD1 (5 bases). V lost 5 bases, J lost 7 bases, and 21 bases lay in between. The CDR3 loop spans 15 amino acids. Germline values: CDR1 SGDLS, CDR2 YYNGEE. CDR3 bases: TGTGCCAGCAGTGAGGAGTCCGGCGGGGGGGGTGAAGCTTTCTTT. Translation: CASSEESGGGGEAFF.

A note on this clonotype: A much more abundant neighbour one base away suggests this may be a read error. The genes are TRBV19 and TRBJ1-1; possible D gene TRBD1, 5 bases. The V gene lost 9 bases and the J gene lost 0 bases, with 17 bases spanning the gap. The CDR3 totals 15 residues. Per the germline V gene, CDR1 is LNHDA and CDR2 is SQIVND (reference sequence). CDR3 sequence (DNA): TGTGCCAGCACCCCGAGGGACGGAATGAACACTGAAGCTTTCTTT. Translation gives CASTPRDGMNTEAFF.

This clonotype occurred many times. The chain recombines TRBV20-1 with TRBJ2-3; D ambiguous. Germline loops: CDR1 DFQATT, CDR2 SNEGSKA (reference sequence). There are 13 residues in the CDR3. The germline V and J ends were trimmed by 1 base and 0 bases, with 5 bases remaining between them. The CDR3 protein is CSARGSSTDTQYF. The CDR3 DNA follows: TGCAGTGCTAGAGGCTCGAGCACAGATACGCAGTATTTT.

This clonotype has a count of ten or more. This chain uses TRBV4-2 with TRBJ2-3, with D perhaps TRBD1 or TRBD2 (5 bases each). The CDR3 extends over 16 amino acids. In germline, CDR1 is LGHNA, CDR2 YNFKEQ. The V end lost 1 base, the J end lost 5 bases, and 16 bases lay between the germline ends. In DNA, the CDR3 is TGTGCCAGCAGCCAAGCCCTCGGGGCTGATGGAGATACGCAGTATTTT. The encoded protein is CASSQALGADGDTQYF.

In its sample, this clonotype was seen a few times. At one boundary the junction diverges from the germline segment, which might be a read error. The J gene is TRBJ2-3, the V gene TRBV27, with D hard to call. Germline values: CDR1 MNHEY, CDR2 SMNVEV (reference sequence). The CDR3 has 16 amino acids. This chain's CDR3 is CASSLYTTARTDTQCF. The CDR3 DNA sequence: TGTGCCAGCAGTTTATACACAACGGCCCGCACAGATACGCAGTGTTTT.

For this clonotype: The germline gene is not matched at one end of the junction; a read error may be the cause. The gene calls are TRBV6-2 or TRBV6-3 and TRBJ2-1; D possibly corresponds to TRBD2 (6 bases). The CDR3 sequence is 17 residues long. Germline V gene data show CDR1 as MNHEY and CDR2 as SVGEGT. The CDR3 is CAGSHQFSGLTYDEQFF. The CDR3 DNA is TGTGCCGGCAGTCACCAGTTTAGCGGTTTGACGTACGATGAGCAGTTCTTC.

The sample holds many counts of this clonotype. The chain carries TRBV7-2 and TRBJ2-2, with D perhaps matching TRBD1 or TRBD2 (5 bases each). The CDR3 has 15 residues. With 1 base removed from V and 3 bases from J, the gap between germline ends came to 9 bases. Germline loops: CDR1 SGHTA, CDR2 FQGNSA. The CDR3: CASSLVRGHTGELFF. As DNA, the CDR3 is TGTGCCAGCAGCTTAGTCCGGGGCCACACCGGGGAGCTGTTTTTT.

A single count supports this clonotype. A clone one base away is much larger, so this may be a read error. The rearrangement joins TRBV6-5 to TRBJ2-1, with D tentatively TRBD1 or TRBD2 (6 bases each). The germline V gene has CDR1 MNHEY and CDR2 SVGAGI. The CDR3 runs to 14 residues. CDR3 bases: TGTGCCAGCAGTTACAGGGGGGCGGGTAGTGAGCGGTTCTTC. Residues: CASSYRGAGSERFF.

This clonotype has a count of ten or more. The V and J genes are TRBV12-3 or TRBV12-4 and TRBJ1-2; maybe TRBD1 (5 bases). The CDR3 totals 13 residues. V was clipped by 4 bases and J by 7 bases, with 13 bases between them. As DNA, the CDR3 is TGTGCCAGCAGTTCCCGGACGGGGGGTGGCTACACCTTC. It translates to CASSSRTGGGYTF.